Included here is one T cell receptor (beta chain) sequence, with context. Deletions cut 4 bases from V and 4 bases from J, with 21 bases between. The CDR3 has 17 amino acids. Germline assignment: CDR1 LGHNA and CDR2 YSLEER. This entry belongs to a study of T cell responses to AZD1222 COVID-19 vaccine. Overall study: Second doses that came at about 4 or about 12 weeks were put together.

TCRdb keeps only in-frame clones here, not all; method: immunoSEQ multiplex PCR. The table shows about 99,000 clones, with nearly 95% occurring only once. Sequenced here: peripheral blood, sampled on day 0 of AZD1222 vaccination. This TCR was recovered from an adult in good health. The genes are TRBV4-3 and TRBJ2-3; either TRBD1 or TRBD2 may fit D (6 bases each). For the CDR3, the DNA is TGCGCCAGCAGCCCTGAGCCCGGGGGCCTTCGACCAGATACGCAGTATTTT. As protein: CASSPEPGGLRPDTQYF.